What follows are 32 T cell receptor beta chains derived from one specimen sequenced in a study of technical replicates of blood from several donors. Assay: immunoSEQ multiplex PCR; the TCRdb copy retains only in-frame clones and omits some. The sample includes about 88,000 clones, around 95% of them seen just once. Sample: T cells isolated from PBMCs. The receptors originated from a human donor in good health.

CDR3 amino acids: CSVLRGQTYEQYF. The CDR3 region has the DNA TGCAGCGTTTTGAGGGGGCAAACCTACGAGCAGTACTTC. The gene calls are TRBV29-1 and TRBJ2-7; 7 bases map to TRBD1. V lost 5 bases to trimming and J lost 2 bases; unmatched junction nucleotides: 6. The CDR3 extends over 13 amino acids. Germline V gene data show CDR1 as SQVTM and CDR2 as ANQGSEA.

The genes are TRBV9 and TRBJ2-3; 7 nucleotides line up with TRBD1. This CDR3 is 14 amino acids long. CDR1 and CDR2 (germline): SGDLS, YYNGEE. Losses at the gene ends were 3 bases for V and 8 bases for J; bases not matched to a gene: 9. CDR3 sequence (DNA): TGTGCCAGCAGCGCCGAGGGGGCGCATAGTACGCAGTATTTT. It codes for CASSAEGAHSTQYF.

The chain is built from TRBV6-5 and TRBJ1-1; the D is unclear. The germline V gene has CDR1 MNHEY and CDR2 SVGAGI. CDR3 length: 13 residues. Trimming pared 1 base from V and 4 bases from J, leaving 7 bases between. CDR3 sequence reads: CASSYLEGTEAFF. As DNA, the CDR3 is TGTGCCAGCAGTTACTTAGAGGGCACTGAAGCTTTCTTT.

The chain links TRBV10-3 to TRBJ2-7; 7 nucleotides agree with TRBD2. CDR3 length equals 17 residues. Germline CDR1 ENHRY, CDR2 SYGVKD. The V gene end was trimmed by 3 bases and the J gene end by 6 bases; junction bases not matched to a gene: 17. CDR3 amino acids: CAISEGFLGLVEGEQYF. The CDR3, as DNA: TGTGCCATCAGTGAAGGTTTTCTCGGACTAGTGGAAGGCGAGCAGTACTTC.

J is TRBJ2-2 and V is TRBV7-3; 9 nucleotides align to TRBD1. Trimming at V came to 5 bases and at J to 5 bases, leaving 15 bases not matched to a gene. CDR1 is SGHTA and CDR2 is FQGTGA in the germline V gene. The CDR3 totals 18 residues. CDR3 amino acids: CASSGPTGGRLETGELFF. The CDR3 nucleotides are TGTGCCAGCAGCGGTCCGACAGGGGGGCGTTTAGAGACCGGGGAGCTGTTTTTT. Drawing the rest from reference TRBV7-3 and TRBJ2-2, the complete variable domain is GAGVSQTPSNKVTEKGKYVELRCDPISGHTALYWYRQSLGQGPEFLIYFQGTGAADDSGLPNDRFFAVRPEGSVSTLKIQRTERGDSAVYLCASSGPTGGRLETGELFFGEGSRLTVL.

The chain combines TRBV25-1 with TRBJ1-1; 9 positions agree with TRBD1. Unmatched junction bases numbered 2, after V lost 8 bases and J lost 4 bases. Germline V CDR1 and CDR2: MGHDK, SYGVNS. This CDR3 region has 12 residues. CDR3 in amino acids: CASGTGITEAFF. The DNA of the CDR3 is TGTGCCAGCGGGACAGGGATCACTGAAGCTTTCTTT. Variable domain in full (rest from reference TRBV25-1 and TRBJ1-1): EADIYQTPRYLVIGTGKKITLECSQTMGHDKMYWYQQDPGMELHLIHYSYGVNSTEKGDLSSESTVSRIRTEHFPLTLESARPSHTSQYLCASGTGITEAFFGQGTRLTVV.

The rearrangement joins TRBV30 to TRBJ1-4; TRBD1 agrees at 7 bases. The germline V gene encodes CDR1 GTSNPN and CDR2 SVGIG (reference sequence). CDR3 length equals 14 residues. The ends lost 2 bases at V and 3 bases at J; junction bases unmatched: 3. CDR3 sequence reads: CAWSLGGSNEKLFF. The CDR3 DNA sequence: TGTGCCTGGAGTCTAGGGGGCTCTAATGAAAAACTGTTTTTT.

J is TRBJ1-6 and V is TRBV19, with TRBD1 matching 9 bases. CDR1 and CDR2 from the germline V gene are LNHDA and SQIVND (reference sequence). This CDR3 is built from 15 residues. Trimming took 4 bases from V and 6 from J; bases not matched to a gene: 4. The DNA of the CDR3 is TGTGCCAGTAGTACTGCACAGGGGGCTAATTCACCCCTCCACTTT. Amino acid sequence: CASSTAQGANSPLHF.

The chain employs TRBV19 and TRBJ2-1; 9 bases align to TRBD2. CDR3 length equals 15 residues. V shed 6 bases, J shed 4 bases, and the junction held 7 bases outside the gene matches. CDR1 and CDR2 from the germline V gene are LNHDA and SQIVND (reference sequence). The CDR3 coding sequence is TGTGCCAGTAGCACTGTGCTAGCGGGGTACAATGAGCAGTTCTTC. Amino acid sequence: CASSTVLAGYNEQFF.

V is TRBV13 and J is TRBJ2-7; D possibly corresponds to TRBD1 (5 bases). The germline CDR1 and CDR2 sequences are PRHDT and FYEKMQ (reference sequence). This CDR3 spans 11 amino acids. V shed 5 bases and J shed 6 bases, with 8 bases lying between them. Here the CDR3 reads CASSQGSEQYF. The CDR3 coding sequence is TGTGCCAGCAGCCAGGGTTCCGAGCAGTACTTC.

The V and J genes are TRBV11-2 and TRBJ2-7; possibly TRBD2 for D (7 bases). The CDR3 sequence is 16 residues long. V was cut by 0 bases and J by 4 bases, with 16 bases left in between. Germline values: CDR1 SGHAT, CDR2 FQNNGV. The CDR3 region is CASSLDPGGARYEQYF. In DNA form, the CDR3 reads TGTGCCAGCAGCTTAGACCCTGGGGGGGCGCGATACGAGCAGTACTTC.

Only one count was recorded for this clone. The V and J genes are TRBV28 and TRBJ2-3; TRBD1 agrees at 11 bases. Germline CDR1 and CDR2: MDHEN and SYDVKM. The CDR3 is 15 residues long. V shed 3 bases and J 7 bases; nucleotides not matched to a gene: 6. The chain's CDR3 is CASSLGDRGFYTQYF. In DNA, the CDR3 is TGTGCCAGCAGTTTGGGGGACAGGGGGTTTTATACGCAGTATTTT.

The J gene is TRBJ2-1, the V gene TRBV2; D not certain. The V end lost 2 bases, the J end lost 0 bases, and 8 bases lay between the germline ends. The germline V gene encodes CDR1 SNHLY and CDR2 FYNNEI. The CDR3 contains 15 residues. CDR3 coding DNA: TGTGCCAGCAGTGAATCGCGCCCCTCCTACAATGAGCAGTTCTTC. Amino acids: CASSESRPSYNEQFF.

V is TRBV9 and J is TRBJ2-7; D is unresolved. V was cut by 4 bases and J by 2 bases, with 13 bases left in between. The CDR3 totals 14 residues. CDR1 and CDR2 from the germline V gene are SGDLS and YYNGEE. This CDR3 is CASSPRRKPYEQYF. CDR3 bases: TGTGCCAGCAGCCCTCGGAGAAAACCCTACGAGCAGTACTTC.

The chain uses TRBV11-2 and TRBJ1-3; D not certain. The CDR3 has 16 amino acids. V was trimmed by 1 base and J by 0 bases, leaving 10 bases between them. Germline CDR1 and CDR2: SGHAT and FQNNGV. In DNA form, the CDR3 reads TGTGCCAGCAGCTTAGGCCCCGCAGTCTCTGGAAACACCATATATTTT. It encodes CASSLGPAVSGNTIYF.

CDR3 DNA sequence: TGTGCCAGCAGTTACTTTACGGGAGGGCCTCATGAGCAGTTCTTC. This sequence encodes CASSYFTGGPHEQFF. The rearrangement joins TRBV6-5 to TRBJ2-1, with 8 bases matching TRBD2. The length of the CDR3 is 15 residues. V gave up 1 base and J gave up 8 bases; unmatched junction bases: 7. Germline V gene sequence: CDR1 MNHEY, CDR2 SVGAGI.

V gene TRBV28 combines with J gene TRBJ1-2; TRBD1 matches 7 bases. The CDR3 covers 13 residues. CDR1 is MDHEN, CDR2 SYDVKM, per germline. After removal of 4 bases from V and 7 bases from J, the junction contained 6 bases not matched to a gene. CDR3 sequence reads: CASSSRQGVGYTF. DNA of the CDR3: TGTGCCAGCAGTTCCCGACAGGGAGTTGGCTACACCTTC.

The rearrangement joins TRBV4-1 to TRBJ1-1; a weak D match, TRBD1 (6 bases). Germline V gene sequence: CDR1 MGHRA, CDR2 YSYEKL. V shed 9 bases and J shed 1 base, with 15 bases lying between them. The CDR3 is 14 amino acids. The CDR3 sequence: CASLQGDENTEAFF. The CDR3 DNA reads as TGCGCCAGTCTACAGGGTGACGAGAACACTGAAGCTTTCTTT.

This chain connects TRBV27 to TRBJ1-1, with TRBD1 matching over 9 bases. CDR1 MNHEY and CDR2 SMNVEV come from the germline V gene (reference sequence). The CDR3 consists of 17 residues. V shed 10 bases, J shed 0 bases, and the junction held 15 bases outside the gene matches. The DNA of the CDR3 is TGTGCCACCACGACATTAGGACAGGGGAATATGAACACTGAAGCTTTCTTT. Encoded protein: CATTTLGQGNMNTEAFF.

The rearrangement joins TRBV19 to TRBJ2-5, with D perhaps TRBD1 (5 bases). Germline CDR1 reads LNHDA; CDR2 reads SQIVND (reference sequence). The CDR3 totals 16 residues. V was pared by 5 bases and J by 2 bases, with 18 bases between. The CDR3 here is CASSETVLNPQETQYF. In DNA form, the CDR3 reads TGTGCCAGTAGTGAGACAGTCCTAAACCCTCAAGAGACCCAGTACTTC. Full variable domain (rest looked up from reference TRBV19 and TRBJ2-5): DGGITQSPKYLFRKEGQNVTLSCEQNLNHDAMYWYRQDPGQGLRLIYYSQIVNDFQKGDIAEGYSVSREKKESFPLTVTSAQKNPTAFYLCASSETVLNPQETQYFGPGTRLLVL.

V is TRBV27 and J is TRBJ2-5; TRBD1 matches at 7 bases. Germline CDR1 is MNHEY and CDR2 is SMNVEV (reference sequence). CDR3 length equals 13 residues. V lost 4 bases, J lost 7 bases, and 6 bases stayed unmatched. The CDR3 nucleotides are TGTGCCAGCAGTTCGACAGGGCTTGGGACCCAGTACTTC. As protein: CASSSTGLGTQYF.

The chain links TRBV6-5 to TRBJ2-7; weak D call: TRBD1 (5 bases). Looked up from germline, CDR1 is MNHEY and CDR2 is SVGAGI. The CDR3 has 14 residues. With 7 bases removed from V and 0 bases from J, the gap between germline ends came to 13 bases. CDR3 DNA: TGTGCCAGCAAGGAACGGACATCCTCCTACGAGCAGTACTTC. Translation gives CASKERTSSYEQYF.

Points on this clone: The same CDR3 is also encoded by other DNA sequences in this sample. The chain's CDR3 is CASSLRRNEQFF. The CDR3 DNA reads as TGTGCCAGCAGTTTGCGGCGGAATGAGCAGTTCTTC. This rearrangement joins TRBV27 to TRBJ2-1; D is unresolved. Deletions cut 3 bases from V and 7 bases from J, with 7 bases between. This CDR3 region has 12 residues. From germline, CDR1 is MNHEY and CDR2 SMNVEV (reference sequence).

Turning to this clone: Other DNA sequences in this sample translate to the same CDR3. The chain uses TRBV19 and TRBJ1-3, with D perhaps matching TRBD1 (5 bases). From germline, CDR1 is LNHDA and CDR2 SQIVND (reference sequence). V shed 9 bases and J shed 2 bases, with 11 bases lying between them. The CDR3 is made up of 13 amino acids. CDR3 residues: CASPVGAGNTIYF. CDR3 DNA: TGTGCCAGCCCGGTAGGGGCTGGAAACACCATATATTTT. The variable domain in full, with the rest retrieved from reference TRBV19 and TRBJ1-3, is DGGITQSPKYLFRKEGQNVTLSCEQNLNHDAMYWYRQDPGQGLRLIYYSQIVNDFQKGDIAEGYSVSREKKESFPLTVTSAQKNPTAFYLCASPVGAGNTIYFGEGSWLTVV.

This clone is a singleton in its sample. CDR3 residues: CASSLEAGTGNTIYF. Written as DNA, the CDR3 is TGCGCCAGCAGCTTGGAGGCGGGAACTGGAAACACCATATATTTT. The rearrangement uses TRBV5-1 and TRBJ1-3; no clear D gene. Germline CDR1 is SGHRS and CDR2 is YFSETQ. V lost 0 bases and J 2 bases, leaving 9 bases between the germline ends. The CDR3 spans 15 residues.

The chain carries TRBV5-4 and TRBJ2-2, with D possibly being TRBD2 (6 bases). CDR3 length: 14 amino acids. Between the trimmed V and J ends, which lost 4 bases and 7 bases, there was a span of 14 bases. Germline V CDR1 and CDR2: SGHNT, YYREEE (reference sequence). CDR3 nucleotides: TGTGCCAGCAGCCCCGGGGAGGAGGGCGGGGAGCTGTTTTTT. This codes for CASSPGEEGGELFF.

The chain links TRBV11-3 to TRBJ2-3, with 11 nucleotides matching TRBD2. The V segment lost 3 bases and the J segment 4 bases; nucleotides outside the gene matches: 0. The germline gives CDR1 SGHNT, CDR2 YENEEA. The CDR3 loop spans 14 amino acids. CDR3 sequence reads: CASSLGLAADTQYF. The DNA of the CDR3 is TGTGCCAGCAGCTTGGGACTAGCGGCAGATACGCAGTATTTT.

This chain connects TRBV5-5 to TRBJ2-3, with D perhaps matching TRBD2 (5 bases). The CDR3 loop spans 18 amino acids. CDR1 is SGHKS and CDR2 is YYEKEE in the germline V gene (reference sequence). The V and J ends lost 3 bases and 6 bases respectively, with 26 bases between them. This CDR3 reads CASSSYFSDWGRDDTQYF. CDR3 in DNA: TGTGCCAGCAGCTCCTATTTTTCGGACTGGGGTCGGGATGATACGCAGTATTTT.

V and J are TRBV7-2 and TRBJ2-3, with D tentatively TRBD1 (6 bases). Germline lookup yields CDR1 SGHTA and CDR2 FQGNSA. Trimming stripped 4 bases from V and 2 bases from J, with 16 bases between. The CDR3 is made up of 16 amino acids. Here the CDR3 reads CASSSLKGEFTDTQYF. CDR3 DNA: TGTGCCAGCAGCTCCCTCAAGGGGGAGTTCACAGATACGCAGTATTTT.

V is TRBV2 and J is TRBJ1-3; D is unclear. CDR1 and CDR2 (germline): SNHLY, FYNNEI. The CDR3 length is 13 residues. V was shortened by 4 bases and J by 2 bases, with 6 bases between the two germline ends. The CDR3 region is CASSGGAGNTIYF. As DNA, the CDR3 is TGTGCCAGCAGTGGAGGCGCTGGAAACACCATATATTTT.

The chain recombines TRBV27 with TRBJ2-3, with D perhaps matching TRBD2 (5 bases). Germline V gene sequence: CDR1 MNHEY, CDR2 SMNVEV (reference sequence). The CDR3 loop spans 16 amino acids. V was clipped by 5 bases and J by 0 bases, with 15 bases between them. CDR3 coding DNA: TGTGCCAGCAGTCCTTACAGCGGCATAAGCACAGATACGCAGTATTTT. Translated, it gives CASSPYSGISTDTQYF.

The CDR3 here is CAISESNPGGSGGYTF. The DNA for the CDR3 is TGTGCCATCAGTGAGTCGAATCCAGGGGGCTCAGGAGGCTACACCTTC. The chain links TRBV10-3 to TRBJ1-2, with 8 bases aligning to TRBD1. Germline V gene lookup returns CDR1 ENHRY and CDR2 SYGVKD. CDR3 length: 16 amino acids. V was clipped by 0 bases and J by 8 bases; unmatched bases: 11.